A few counts support the clone carrying this T cell receptor beta chain. The source of the sample is a study of T-cell reconstitution after alpha-beta-depleted transplantation in children. Construction of the TCRbeta library involved unique molecular identifiers. TCRdb called the PCR reads again in MiXCR, with one record for every CDR3 protein. The table has about 340,000 distinct CDR3 sequences, 10% to 13% seen once. Germline V gene data show CDR1 as MGHRA and CDR2 as YSYEKL. The CDR3 is 16 residues long. The V segment lost 3 bases and the J segment 3 bases; nucleotides outside the gene matches: 10. This specimen was PBMCs from the stem cell graft donor, taken from the stem cell graft. The chain has TRBV4-1 and TRBJ2-7; 8 positions match TRBD1. The source is a human donor who donated a stem cell graft to a child with acute lymphoblastic leukemia. The CDR3 reads CASSQSDRGGYYEQYF. As DNA, the CDR3 is TGCGCCAGCAGCCAGAGTGACAGGGGCGGATACTACGAGCAGTACTTC.